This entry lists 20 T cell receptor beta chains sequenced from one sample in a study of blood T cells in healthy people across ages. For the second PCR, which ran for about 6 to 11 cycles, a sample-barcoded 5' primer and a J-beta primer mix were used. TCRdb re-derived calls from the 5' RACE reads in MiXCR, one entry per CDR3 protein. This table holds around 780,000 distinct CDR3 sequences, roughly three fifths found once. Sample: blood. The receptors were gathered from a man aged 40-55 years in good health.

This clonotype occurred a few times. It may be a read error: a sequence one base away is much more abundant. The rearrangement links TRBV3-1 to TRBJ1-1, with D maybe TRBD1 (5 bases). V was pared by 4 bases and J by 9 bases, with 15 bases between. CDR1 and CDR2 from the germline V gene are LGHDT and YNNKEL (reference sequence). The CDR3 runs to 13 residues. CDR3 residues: CASSRRGDDKAFF. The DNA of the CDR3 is TGTGCCAGCAGCCGACGGGGGGACGACAAAGCTTTCTTT.

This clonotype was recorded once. CDR3 residues: CASSGVEGGGYTF. CDR3 coding DNA: TGTGCCAGCAGTGGGGTTGAGGGAGGAGGCTACACCTTC. The V call is TRBV12-3 or TRBV12-4, the J call TRBJ1-2; no firm D call. This CDR3 region has 13 residues. The V gene lost 5 bases and the J gene lost 8 bases, with 15 bases spanning the gap.

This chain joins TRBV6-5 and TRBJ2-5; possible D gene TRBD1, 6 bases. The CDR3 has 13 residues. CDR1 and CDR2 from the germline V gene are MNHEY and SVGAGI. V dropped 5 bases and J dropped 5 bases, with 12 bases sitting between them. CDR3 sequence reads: CASSPDSLETQYF. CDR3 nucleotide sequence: TGTGCCAGCAGTCCGGACAGTCTTGAGACCCAGTACTTC.

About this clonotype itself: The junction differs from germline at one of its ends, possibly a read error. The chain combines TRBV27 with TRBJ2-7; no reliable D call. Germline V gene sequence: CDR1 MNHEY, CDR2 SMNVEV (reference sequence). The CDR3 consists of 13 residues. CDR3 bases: TGTGCCAGCAGTGTATCGCCGTCGGGCGAGCAGTACTTC. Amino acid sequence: CASSVSPSGEQYF.

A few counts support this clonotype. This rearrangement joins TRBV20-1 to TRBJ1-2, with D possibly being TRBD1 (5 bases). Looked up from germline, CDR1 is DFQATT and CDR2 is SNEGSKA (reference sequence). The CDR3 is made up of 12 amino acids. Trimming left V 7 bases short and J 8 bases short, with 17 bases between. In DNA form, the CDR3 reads TGCAGTGTACAACCCGGGGGGACGGGCTACACCTTC. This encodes CSVQPGGTGYTF.

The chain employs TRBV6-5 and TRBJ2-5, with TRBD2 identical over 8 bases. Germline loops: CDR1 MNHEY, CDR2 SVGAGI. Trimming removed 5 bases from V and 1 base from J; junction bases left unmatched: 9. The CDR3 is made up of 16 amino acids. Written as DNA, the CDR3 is TGTGCCAGCAGTACCCCAAGCGGGGGACTCCAAGAGACCCAGTACTTC. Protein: CASSTPSGGLQETQYF.

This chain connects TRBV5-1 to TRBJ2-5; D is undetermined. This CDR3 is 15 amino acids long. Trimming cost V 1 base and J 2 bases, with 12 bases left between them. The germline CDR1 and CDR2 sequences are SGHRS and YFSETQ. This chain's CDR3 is CASSLRRQAQETQYF. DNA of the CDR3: TGCGCCAGCAGCTTGAGGCGGCAAGCACAAGAGACCCAGTACTTC.

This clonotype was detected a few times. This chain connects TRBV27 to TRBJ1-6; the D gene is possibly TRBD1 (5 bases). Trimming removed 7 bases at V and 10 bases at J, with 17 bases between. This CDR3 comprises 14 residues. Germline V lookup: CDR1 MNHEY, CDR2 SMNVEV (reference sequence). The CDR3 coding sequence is TGTGCCAGCAAATTCCGGGGGACGAGCTCACCCCTCCACTTT. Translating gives CASKFRGTSSPLHF.

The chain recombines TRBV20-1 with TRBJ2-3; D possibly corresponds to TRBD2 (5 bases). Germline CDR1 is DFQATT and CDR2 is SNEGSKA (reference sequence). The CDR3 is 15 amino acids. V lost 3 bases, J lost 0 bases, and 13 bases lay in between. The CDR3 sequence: CSASLRGGSTDTQYF. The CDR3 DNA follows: TGCAGTGCTAGTCTTCGCGGCGGGAGCACAGATACGCAGTATTTT.

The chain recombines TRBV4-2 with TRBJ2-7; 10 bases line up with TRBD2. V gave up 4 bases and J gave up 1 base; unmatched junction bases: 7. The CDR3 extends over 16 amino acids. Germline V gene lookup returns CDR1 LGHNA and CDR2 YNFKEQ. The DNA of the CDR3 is TGTGCCAGCAGCCTACGTAGCGGGGGGACTTCCTACGAGCAGTACTTC. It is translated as CASSLRSGGTSYEQYF.

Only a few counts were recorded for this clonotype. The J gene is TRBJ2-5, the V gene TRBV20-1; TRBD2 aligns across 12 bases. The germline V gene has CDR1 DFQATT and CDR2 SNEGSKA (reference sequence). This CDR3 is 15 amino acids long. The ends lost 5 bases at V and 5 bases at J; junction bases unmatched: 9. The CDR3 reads CSAGLAGKVEETQYF. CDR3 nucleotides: TGCAGTGCTGGACTAGCGGGGAAGGTCGAGGAGACCCAGTACTTC.

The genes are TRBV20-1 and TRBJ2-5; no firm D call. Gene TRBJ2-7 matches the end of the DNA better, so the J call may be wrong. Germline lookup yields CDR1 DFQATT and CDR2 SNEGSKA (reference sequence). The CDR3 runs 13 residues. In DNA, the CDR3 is TGCAGTGCTAGAGGACTCGGAAACTACGAGCAGTACTTC. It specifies CSARGLGNYEQYF.

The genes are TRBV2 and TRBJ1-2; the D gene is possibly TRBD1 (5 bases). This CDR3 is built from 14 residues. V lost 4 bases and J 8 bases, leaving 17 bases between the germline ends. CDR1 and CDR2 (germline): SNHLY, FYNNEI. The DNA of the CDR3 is TGTGCCAGCAGTGGGATCGGGACGTTAGGGGGCTACACCTTC. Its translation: CASSGIGTLGGYTF.

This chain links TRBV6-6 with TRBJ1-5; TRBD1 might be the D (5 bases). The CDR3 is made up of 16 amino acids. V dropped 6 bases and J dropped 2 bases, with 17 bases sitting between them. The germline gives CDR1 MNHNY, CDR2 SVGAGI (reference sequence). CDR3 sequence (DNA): TGTGCCAGCAGCTACCAAAAAGGGGACGGCAATCAGCCCCAGCATTTT. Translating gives CASSYQKGDGNQPQHF.

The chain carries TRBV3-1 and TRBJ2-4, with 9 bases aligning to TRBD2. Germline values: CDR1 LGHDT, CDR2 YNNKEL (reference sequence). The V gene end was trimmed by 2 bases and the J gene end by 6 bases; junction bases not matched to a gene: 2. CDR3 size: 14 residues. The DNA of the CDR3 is TGTGCCAGCAGCCAACCTAGCGGGGCAAACATTCAGTACTTC. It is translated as CASSQPSGANIQYF. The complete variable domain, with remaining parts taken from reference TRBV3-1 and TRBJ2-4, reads DTAVSQTPKYLVTQMGNDKSIKCEQNLGHDTMYWYKQDSKKFLKIMFSYNNKELIINETVPNRFSPKSPDKAHLNLHINSLELGDSAVYFCASSQPSGANIQYFGAGTRLSVL.

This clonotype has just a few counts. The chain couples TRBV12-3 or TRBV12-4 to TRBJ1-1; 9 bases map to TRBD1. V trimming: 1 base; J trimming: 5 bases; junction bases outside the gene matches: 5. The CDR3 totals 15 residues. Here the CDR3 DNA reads TGTGCCAGCAGTTTAGACCGGGACAGGGTAACTGAAGCTTTCTTT. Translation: CASSLDRDRVTEAFF.

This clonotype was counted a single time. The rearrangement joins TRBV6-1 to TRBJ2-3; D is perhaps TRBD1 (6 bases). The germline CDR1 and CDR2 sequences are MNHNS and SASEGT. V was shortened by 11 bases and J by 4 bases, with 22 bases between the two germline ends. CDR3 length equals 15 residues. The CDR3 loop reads CAGAVTPGVADTQYF. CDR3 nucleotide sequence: TGTGCCGGCGCTGTAACTCCAGGGGTCGCAGATACGCAGTATTTT.

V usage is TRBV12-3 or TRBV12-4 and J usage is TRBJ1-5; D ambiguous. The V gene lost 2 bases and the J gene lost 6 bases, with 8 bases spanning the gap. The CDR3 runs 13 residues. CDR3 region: CASSLRLVQPQHF. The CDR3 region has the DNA TGTGCCAGCAGTTTAAGGCTCGTTCAGCCCCAGCATTTT.

CDR3 residues: CASSFVNQGNIQYF. The CDR3 DNA sequence: TGTGCCAGCAGTTTCGTGAACCAGGGAAACATTCAGTACTTC. V and J are TRBV28 and TRBJ2-7; D is perhaps TRBD1 (5 bases). The end of the DNA is better explained by TRBJ2-4, so the J call may be wrong. Germline CDR1 reads MDHEN; CDR2 reads SYDVKM. This CDR3 has 14 residues.

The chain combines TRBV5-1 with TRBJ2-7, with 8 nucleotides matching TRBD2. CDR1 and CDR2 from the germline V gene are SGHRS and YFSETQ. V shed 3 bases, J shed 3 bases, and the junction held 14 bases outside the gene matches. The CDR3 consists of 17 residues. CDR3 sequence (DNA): TGCGCCAGCAGCTCCGACGCGGGGGGAGTAGCAGGCTACGAGCAGTACTTC. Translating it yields CASSSDAGGVAGYEQYF.